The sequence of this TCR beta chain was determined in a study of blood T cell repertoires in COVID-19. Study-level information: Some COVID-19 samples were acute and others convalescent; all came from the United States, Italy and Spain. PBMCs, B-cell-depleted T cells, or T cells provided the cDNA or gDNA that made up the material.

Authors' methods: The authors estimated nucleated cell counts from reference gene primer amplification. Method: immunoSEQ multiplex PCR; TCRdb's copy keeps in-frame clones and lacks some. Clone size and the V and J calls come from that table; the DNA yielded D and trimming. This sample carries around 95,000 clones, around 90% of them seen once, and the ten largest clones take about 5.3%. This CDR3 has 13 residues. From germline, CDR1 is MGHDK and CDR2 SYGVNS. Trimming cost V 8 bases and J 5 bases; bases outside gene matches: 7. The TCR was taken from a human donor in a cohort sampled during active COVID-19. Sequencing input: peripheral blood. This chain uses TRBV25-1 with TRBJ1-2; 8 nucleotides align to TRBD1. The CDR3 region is CASPGQGRYGYTF. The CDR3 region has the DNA TGTGCCAGCCCCGGACAGGGCCGGTATGGCTACACCTTC.